This is a list of T cell receptor beta chains from one sample in a study of OX40 agonist ivuxolimab in advanced cancers. The table came from immunoSEQ multiplex PCR; TCRdb's copy has only in-frame clones and leaves some out. The sample contains tens of thousands of clones, approximately 86% of which appear only once. The sequencing used CD4+ or CD8+ T cells sorted from blood, collected in a trial of the OX40 agonist ivuxolimab. These receptors were obtained from an adult with an advanced solid tumor such as melanoma, head and neck, liver or kidney cancer. CDR3s include the opening cysteine and the closing phenylalanine or tryptophan. The D gene is left open where the match is weak. Not all rows give a size; the values are once, few, many and, for expanded clones, a class.

>-|TRBV5-6|TRBJ1-2|-
CASSPVRRYGYTF
TGTGCCAGCAGCCCGGTACGACGCTATGGCTACACCTTC
>TRBD2|TRBV11-2|TRBJ2-1|-
CASSFTGEIAGAPNEQFF
TGTGCCAGCAGCTTTACAGGGGAGATAGCGGGAGCCCCCAATGAGCAGTTCTTC
>TRBD1|TRBV29-1|TRBJ1-1|-
CSVGRDRNTEAFF
TGCAGCGTTGGGAGGGACAGGAACACTGAAGCTTTCTTT
>-|TRBV2|TRBJ1-5|-
CASSEALGASPQHF
TGTGCCAGCAGTGAAGCGCTTGGTGCGTCTCCCCAGCATTTT
>TRBD2|TRBV11-3|TRBJ2-2|-
CASSYLAGGYTGELFF
TGTGCCAGCAGCTACTTAGCGGGAGGGTACACCGGGGAGCTGTTTTTT
>-|TRBV10-3|TRBJ2-3|-
CAISNNTDTQYF
TGTGCCATCAGTAACAACACAGATACGCAGTATTTT
>-|TRBV7-2|TRBJ1-2|-
CASSLSIGGANYGYTF
TGTGCCAGCAGCTTGTCAATAGGGGGGGCTAACTATGGCTACACCTTC
>-|TRBV6-1|TRBJ2-5|-
CASTLNRPRAETQYF
TGTGCCAGCACCCTCAATCGACCGAGGGCAGAGACCCAGTACTTC
>TRBD2|TRBV5-4|TRBJ2-3|-
CASSPTSGTDTQYF
TGTGCCAGCAGCCCGACTAGCGGCACAGATACGCAGTATTTT
>TRBD1|TRBV9|TRBJ1-2|-
CASSVGQGGRSGYTF
TGTGCCAGCAGCGTAGGACAGGGGGGAAGGTCTGGCTACACCTTC
>-|TRBV19|TRBJ1-1|-
CASSGRLDSWNTEAFF
TGTGCCAGTAGTGGAAGACTGGACAGTTGGAACACTGAAGCTTTCTTT
>-|TRBV21-1|TRBJ2-6|-
CASSRGQGTYSGANVLTF
TGTGCCAGCAGCAGAGGACAGGGAACATACTCTGGGGCCAACGTCCTGACTTTC
>TRBD1|TRBV5-4|TRBJ2-7|few
CASSFRTGTYEQYF
TGTGCCAGCAGTTTTCGGACAGGGACTTACGAGCAGTACTTC
>-|TRBV7-9|TRBJ2-1|-
CASSLAVPLGSYNEQFF
TGTGCCAGCAGCTTAGCGGTGCCCCTAGGGTCCTACAATGAGCAGTTCTTC
>-|TRBV6-5|TRBJ1-1|-
CASSYSGETEAFF
TGTGCCAGCAGTTACAGCGGGGAGACTGAAGCTTTCTTT
>-|TRBV19|TRBJ1-5|-
CASCPPGNQPQHF
TGTGCCAGTTGCCCGCCGGGCAATCAGCCCCAGCATTTT
>-|TRBV2|TRBJ2-3|-
CASSEWGSTDTQYF
TGTGCCAGCAGTGAATGGGGGAGCACAGATACGCAGTATTTT
>TRBD2|TRBV5-1|TRBJ2-3|-
CASSVGTSGSPDTQYF
TGCGCCAGCAGCGTTGGGACTAGCGGGAGTCCAGATACGCAGTATTTT
>-|TRBV4-2|TRBJ2-1|once
CASSDGVGGTYNEQFF
TGTGCCAGCAGCGATGGAGTGGGAGGTACCTACAATGAGCAGTTCTTC
>-|TRBV7-2|TRBJ1-5|-
CASSLDRQPQHF
TGTGCCAGCAGCTTAGACAGGCAGCCCCAGCATTTT
>-|TRBV18|TRBJ1-1|-
CASSPLGHLNTEAFF
TGTGCCAGCTCACCACTGGGACACTTGAACACTGAAGCTTTCTTT
>-|TRBV6-1|TRBJ1-4|-
CASSNRQVNEKLFF
TGTGCCAGCAGTAACCGCCAGGTTAATGAAAAACTGTTTTTT
>TRBD2|TRBV7-6|TRBJ2-7|-
CASSLSPSGSGEQYF
TGTGCCAGCAGCTTAAGTCCTAGCGGGAGTGGTGAGCAGTACTTC
>TRBD2|TRBV28|TRBJ2-1|-
CASSSNSGRAATGSYNEQFF
TGTGCCAGCAGTTCTAATAGCGGGAGGGCAGCCACGGGCTCCTACAATGAGCAGTTCTTC
>-|TRBV30|TRBJ1-6|-
CAWRTPRSSYNSPLHF
TGTGCCTGGAGAACCCCGAGGAGCTCCTATAATTCACCCCTCCACTTT
>TRBD1|TRBV19|TRBJ1-2|-
CASSIDGQGAGGYTF
TGTGCCAGTAGTATAGATGGGCAGGGGGCCGGTGGCTACACCTTC
>-|TRBV9|TRBJ2-7|once
CASSPPQGGRDEQYF
TGTGCCAGCAGCCCTCCCCAAGGGGGGCGCGACGAGCAGTACTTC
>TRBD2|TRBV6-5|TRBJ2-7|-
CASTGGGGSYEQYF
TGTGCCAGCACGGGTGGGGGAGGGTCCTACGAGCAGTACTTC
>-|TRBV5-1|TRBJ1-5|few
CASSLQGDQPQHF
TGCGCCAGCAGCTTACAGGGAGATCAGCCCCAGCATTTT
>-|TRBV7-9|TRBJ1-1|-
CASSDRAGAEAFF
TGTGCCAGCAGCGATCGGGCAGGCGCTGAAGCTTTCTTT
>-|TRBV25-1|TRBJ1-1|-
CASSEFGTGRVAFF
TGTGCCAGCAGTGAATTTGGAACCGGCAGGGTAGCTTTCTTT
>TRBD1|TRBV7-9|TRBJ1-3|-
CASSSGQGYTIYF
TGTGCCAGCAGCTCTGGACAGGGGTACACCATATATTTT
>TRBD2|TRBV29-1|TRBJ2-7|-
CSVTSGSSYEQYF
TGCAGCGTGACTAGCGGGAGCTCCTACGAGCAGTACTTC
>TRBD2|TRBV11-2|TRBJ2-5|-
CASSFQRGETQYF
TGTGCCAGCAGCTTCCAGCGGGGGGAGACCCAGTACTTC
>TRBD1|TRBV19|TRBJ1-6|-
CASSISGTGASPLHF
TGTGCCAGTAGTATATCCGGGACAGGGGCTTCACCCCTCCACTTT
>-|TRBV6-1|TRBJ2-7|-
CAIASVGHEQYF
TGTGCCATCGCGTCAGTGGGCCACGAGCAGTACTTC
>-|TRBV9|TRBJ2-1|once
CASSAREVLEYNEQFF
TGTGCCAGCAGCGCCAGGGAGGTCCTTGAGTACAATGAGCAGTTCTTC
>TRBD1|TRBV18|TRBJ2-7|-
CASSHAGTGYEQYF
TGTGCCAGCTCACACGCCGGGACAGGCTACGAGCAGTACTTC